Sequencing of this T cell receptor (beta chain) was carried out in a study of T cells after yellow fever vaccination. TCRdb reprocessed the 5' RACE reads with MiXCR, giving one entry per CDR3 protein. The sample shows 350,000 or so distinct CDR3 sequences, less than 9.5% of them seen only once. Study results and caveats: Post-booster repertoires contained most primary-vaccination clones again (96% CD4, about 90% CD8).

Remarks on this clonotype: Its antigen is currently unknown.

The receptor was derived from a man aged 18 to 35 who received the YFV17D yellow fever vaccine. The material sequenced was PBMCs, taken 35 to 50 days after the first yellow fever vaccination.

The CDR3 nucleotides read TGTGCCAGCAGGGATAGCGGGGGTCCGTCCCACAATGAGCAGTTCTTC. The encoded protein is CASRDSGGPSHNEQFF. The chain uses TRBV7-9 and TRBJ2-1; TRBD2 matches 9 bases. This CDR3 contains 16 residues. Losses at the gene ends were 6 bases for V and 5 bases for J; bases not matched to a gene: 11. Germline V gene sequence: CDR1 SEHNR, CDR2 FQNEAQ (reference sequence).